One sample yielded the 4 T cell receptor beta chains listed below, sequenced in a study of T cell changes during pregnancy in multiple sclerosis. Using immunoSEQ multiplex PCR, the repertoire was profiled, and TCRdb retains in-frame clones only, with some absent. The table has roughly 89,000 clones, 94% seen once. The sample in question was peripheral blood, obtained after pregnancy. These receptors all come from a female donor in good health, enrolled as a control in a pregnancy study.

This rearrangement joins TRBV5-1 to TRBJ2-5; 9 nucleotides match TRBD1. Germline V gene data show CDR1 as SGHRS and CDR2 as YFSETQ. CDR3 length equals 23 residues. Trimming cost V 5 bases and J 4 bases; bases outside gene matches: 33. CDR3 sequence (DNA): TGCGCCAGCAGGTACGTACCAGCGGGACAGGGTCCTCTATCTCTCCGATTTTCAGAGACCCAGTACTTC. It translates to CASRYVPAGQGPLSLRFSETQYF.

The gene calls are TRBV5-6 and TRBJ2-5, with 7 bases matching TRBD1. CDR1 is SGHDT, CDR2 YYEEEE, per germline. CDR3 size: 14 residues. Trimming removed 3 bases from V and 5 bases from J; junction bases left unmatched: 7. CDR3 region: CASSWGQRGETQYF. CDR3 nucleotides: TGTGCCAGCAGCTGGGGACAGCGAGGGGAGACCCAGTACTTC.

The chain uses TRBV28 and TRBJ1-1; 9 bases match TRBD1. The CDR3 covers 18 residues. Trimming cost V 4 bases and J 0 bases; bases outside gene matches: 12. Per germline, CDR1 MDHEN and CDR2 SYDVKM. CDR3 bases: TGTGCCAGCAGTTCCCCGACCGGGACAGGGAACATGAACACTGAAGCTTTCTTT. Translation: CASSSPTGTGNMNTEAFF.

The chain recombines TRBV11-2 with TRBJ1-1; D not resolved. V was shortened by 6 bases and J by 1 base, with 9 bases between the two germline ends. The germline gives CDR1 SGHAT, CDR2 FQNNGV. This CDR3 contains 13 residues. For the CDR3, the DNA is TGTGCCAGCAGTCCTATGAGGAACACTGAAGCTTTCTTT. Protein sequence: CASSPMRNTEAFF.